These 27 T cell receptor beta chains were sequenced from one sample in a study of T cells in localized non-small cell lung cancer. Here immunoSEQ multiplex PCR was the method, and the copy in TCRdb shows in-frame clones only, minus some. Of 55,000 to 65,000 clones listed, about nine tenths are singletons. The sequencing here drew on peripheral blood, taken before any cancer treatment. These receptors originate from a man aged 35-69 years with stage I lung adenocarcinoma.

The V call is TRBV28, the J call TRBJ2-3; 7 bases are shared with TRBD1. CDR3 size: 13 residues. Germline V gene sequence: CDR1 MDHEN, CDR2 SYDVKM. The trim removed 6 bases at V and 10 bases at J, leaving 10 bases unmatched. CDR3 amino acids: CASSLPRQGAQYF. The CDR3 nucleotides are TGTGCCAGCAGCCTACCCCGACAGGGTGCGCAGTATTTT.

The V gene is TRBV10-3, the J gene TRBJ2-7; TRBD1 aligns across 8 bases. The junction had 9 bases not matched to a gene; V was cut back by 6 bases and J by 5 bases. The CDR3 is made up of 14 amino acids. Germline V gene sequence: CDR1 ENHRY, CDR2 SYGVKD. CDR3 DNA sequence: TGTGCCATCAGGCAACAGGGGGATTTCGACGAGCAGTACTTC. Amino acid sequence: CAIRQQGDFDEQYF.

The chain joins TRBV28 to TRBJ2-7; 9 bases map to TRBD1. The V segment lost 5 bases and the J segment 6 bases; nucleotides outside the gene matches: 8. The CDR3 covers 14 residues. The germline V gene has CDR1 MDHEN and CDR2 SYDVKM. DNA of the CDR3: TGTGCCAGCAGTCCGGGACAGGGACCCACCGAGCAGTACTTC. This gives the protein CASSPGQGPTEQYF.

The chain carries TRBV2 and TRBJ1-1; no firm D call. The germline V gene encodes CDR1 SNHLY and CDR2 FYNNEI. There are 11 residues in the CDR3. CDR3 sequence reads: CASVGSTEAFF. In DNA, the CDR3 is TGTGCAAGCGTCGGCAGCACTGAAGCTTTCTTT.

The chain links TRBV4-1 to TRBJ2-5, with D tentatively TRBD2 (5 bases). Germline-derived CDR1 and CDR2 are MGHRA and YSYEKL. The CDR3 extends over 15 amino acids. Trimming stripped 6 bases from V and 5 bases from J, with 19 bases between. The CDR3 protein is CASSLEPGSGETQYF. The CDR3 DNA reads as TGCGCCAGCAGTTTAGAGCCGGGGTCCGGGGAGACCCAGTACTTC.

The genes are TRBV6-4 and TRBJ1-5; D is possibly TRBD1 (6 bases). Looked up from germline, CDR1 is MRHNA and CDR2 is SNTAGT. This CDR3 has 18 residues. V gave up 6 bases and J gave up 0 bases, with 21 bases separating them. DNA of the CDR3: TGTGCCAGCAGAGACGGGGGGCAGGGGCTTTATAGCAATCAGCCCCAGCATTTT. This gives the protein CASRDGGQGLYSNQPQHF.

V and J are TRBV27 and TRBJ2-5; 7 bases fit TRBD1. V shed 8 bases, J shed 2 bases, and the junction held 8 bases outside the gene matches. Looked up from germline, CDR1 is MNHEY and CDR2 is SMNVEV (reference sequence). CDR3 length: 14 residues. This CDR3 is CASGRQGSQETQYF. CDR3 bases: TGTGCCAGCGGCAGACAGGGAAGTCAAGAGACCCAGTACTTC.

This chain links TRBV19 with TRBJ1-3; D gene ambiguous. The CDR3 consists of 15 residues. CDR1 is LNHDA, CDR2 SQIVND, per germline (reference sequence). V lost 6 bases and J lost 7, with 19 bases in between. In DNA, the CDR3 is TGTGCCAGTAGCGTACAGCGGATACCGGGGAACACCATATATTTT. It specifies CASSVQRIPGNTIYF.

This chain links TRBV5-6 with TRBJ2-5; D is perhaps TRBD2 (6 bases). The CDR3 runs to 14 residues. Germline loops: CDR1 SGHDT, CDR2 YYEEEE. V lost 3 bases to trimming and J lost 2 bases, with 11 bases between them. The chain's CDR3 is CASSSGTAQETQYF. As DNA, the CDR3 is TGTGCCAGCAGCTCGGGGACTGCTCAAGAGACCCAGTACTTC. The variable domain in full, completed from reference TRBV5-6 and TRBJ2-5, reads DAGVTQSPTHLIKTRGQQVTLRCSPKSGHDTVSWYQQALGQGPQFIFQYYEEEERQRGNFPDRFSGHQFPNYSSELNVNALLLGDSALYLCASSSGTAQETQYFGPGTRLLVL.

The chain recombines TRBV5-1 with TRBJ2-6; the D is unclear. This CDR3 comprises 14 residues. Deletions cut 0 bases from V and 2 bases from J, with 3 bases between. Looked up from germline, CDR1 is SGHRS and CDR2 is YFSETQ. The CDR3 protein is CASSLAAGANVLTF. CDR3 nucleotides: TGCGCCAGCAGCTTGGCAGCTGGGGCCAACGTCCTGACTTTC.

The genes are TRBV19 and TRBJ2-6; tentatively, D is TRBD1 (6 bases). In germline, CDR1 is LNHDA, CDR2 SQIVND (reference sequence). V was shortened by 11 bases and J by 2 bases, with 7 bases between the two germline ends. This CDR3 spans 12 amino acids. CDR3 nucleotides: TGTGCCGCAGGGGCTGGGGCCAACGTCCTGACTTTC. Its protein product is CAAGAGANVLTF.

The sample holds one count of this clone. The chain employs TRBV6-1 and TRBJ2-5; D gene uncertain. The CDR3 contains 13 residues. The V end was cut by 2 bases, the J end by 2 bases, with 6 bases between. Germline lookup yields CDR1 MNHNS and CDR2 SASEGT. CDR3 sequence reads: CASSEQEQETQYF. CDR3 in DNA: TGTGCCAGCAGTGAACAGGAACAAGAGACCCAGTACTTC.

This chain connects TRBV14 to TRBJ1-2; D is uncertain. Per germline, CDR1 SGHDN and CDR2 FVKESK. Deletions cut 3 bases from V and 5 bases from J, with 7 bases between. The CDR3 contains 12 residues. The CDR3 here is CASSQTVYGYTF. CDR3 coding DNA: TGTGCCAGCAGCCAGACGGTTTATGGCTACACCTTC.

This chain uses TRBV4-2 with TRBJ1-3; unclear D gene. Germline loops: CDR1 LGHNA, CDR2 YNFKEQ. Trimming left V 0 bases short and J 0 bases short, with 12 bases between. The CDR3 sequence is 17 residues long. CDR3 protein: CASSQDSYGSSGNTIYF. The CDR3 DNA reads TGTGCCAGCAGCCAAGATAGCTACGGATCCTCTGGAAACACCATATATTTT.

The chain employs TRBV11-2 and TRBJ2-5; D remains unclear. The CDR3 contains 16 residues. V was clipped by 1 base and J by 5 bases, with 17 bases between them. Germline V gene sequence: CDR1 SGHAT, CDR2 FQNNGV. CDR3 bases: TGTGCCAGCAGCTTAGCGTCTCGGTCTCGGTGGGAGACCCAGTACTTC. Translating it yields CASSLASRSRWETQYF.

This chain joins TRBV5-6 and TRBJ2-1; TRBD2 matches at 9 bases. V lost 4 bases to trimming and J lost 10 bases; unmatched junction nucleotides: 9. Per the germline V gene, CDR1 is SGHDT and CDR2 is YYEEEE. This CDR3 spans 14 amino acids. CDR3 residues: CASSAGLLAGEQFF. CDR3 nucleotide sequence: TGTGCCAGCAGCGCGGGGCTTCTAGCGGGAGAGCAGTTCTTC.

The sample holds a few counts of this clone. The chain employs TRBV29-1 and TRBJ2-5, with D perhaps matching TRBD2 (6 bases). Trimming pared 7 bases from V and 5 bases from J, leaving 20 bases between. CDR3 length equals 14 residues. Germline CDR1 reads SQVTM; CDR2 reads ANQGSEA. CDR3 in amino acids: CSASFGSLGETQYF. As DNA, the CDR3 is TGCAGCGCGAGTTTCGGGAGCTTAGGGGAGACCCAGTACTTC.

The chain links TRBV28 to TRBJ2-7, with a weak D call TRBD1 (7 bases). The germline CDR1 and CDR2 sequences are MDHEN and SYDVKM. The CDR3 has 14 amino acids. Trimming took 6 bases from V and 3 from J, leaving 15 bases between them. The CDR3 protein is CASRMRGTDYEQYF. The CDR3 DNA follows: TGTGCCAGCAGGATGCGCGGGACAGACTACGAGCAGTACTTC.

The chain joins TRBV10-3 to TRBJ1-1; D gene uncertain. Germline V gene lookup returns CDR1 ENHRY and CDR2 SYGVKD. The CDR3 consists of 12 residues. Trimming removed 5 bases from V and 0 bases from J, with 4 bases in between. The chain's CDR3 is CAISRLNTEAFF. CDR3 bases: TGTGCCATCAGTCGGCTGAACACTGAAGCTTTCTTT.

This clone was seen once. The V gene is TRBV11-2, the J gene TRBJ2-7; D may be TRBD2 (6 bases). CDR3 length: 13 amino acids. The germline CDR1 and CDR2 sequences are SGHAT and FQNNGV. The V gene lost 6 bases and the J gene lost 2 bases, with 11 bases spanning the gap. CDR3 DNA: TGTGCCAGCAGTATTAGCGGCGCCTACGAGCAGTACTTC. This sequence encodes CASSISGAYEQYF. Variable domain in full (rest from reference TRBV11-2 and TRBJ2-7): EAGVAQSPRYKIIEKRQSVAFWCNPISGHATLYWYQQILGQGPKLLIQFQNNGVVDDSQLPKDRFSAERLKGVDSTLKIQPAKLEDSAVYLCASSISGAYEQYFGPGTRLTVT.

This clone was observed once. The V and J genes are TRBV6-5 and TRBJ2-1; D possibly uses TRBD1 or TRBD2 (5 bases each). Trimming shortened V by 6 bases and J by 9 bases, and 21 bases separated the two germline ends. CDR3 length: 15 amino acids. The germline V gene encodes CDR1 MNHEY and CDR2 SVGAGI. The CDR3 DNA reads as TGTGCCAGCAGGCCCCGGGACCCTGGGTACTGTGAGCAGTTCTTC. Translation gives CASRPRDPGYCEQFF.

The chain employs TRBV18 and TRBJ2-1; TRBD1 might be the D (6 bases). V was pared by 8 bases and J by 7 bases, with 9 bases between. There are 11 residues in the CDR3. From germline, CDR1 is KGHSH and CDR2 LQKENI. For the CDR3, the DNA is TGTGCCAGCAAGGGGGAGAATGAGCAGTTCTTC. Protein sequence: CASKGENEQFF.

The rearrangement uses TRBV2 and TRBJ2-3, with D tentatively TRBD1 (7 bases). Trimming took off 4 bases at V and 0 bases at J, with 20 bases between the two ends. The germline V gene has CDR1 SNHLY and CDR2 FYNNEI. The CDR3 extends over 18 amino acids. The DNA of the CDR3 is TGTGCCAGCAGTGGAGGGCAGGGGGGCGCGGGAAGCACAGATACGCAGTATTTT. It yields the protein CASSGGQGGAGSTDTQYF. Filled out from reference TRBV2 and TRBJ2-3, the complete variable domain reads EPEVTQTPSHQVTQMGQEVILRCVPISNHLYFYWYRQILGQKVEFLVSFYNNEISEKSEIFDDQFSVERPDGSNFTLKIRSTKLEDSAMYFCASSGGQGGAGSTDTQYFGPGTRLTVL.

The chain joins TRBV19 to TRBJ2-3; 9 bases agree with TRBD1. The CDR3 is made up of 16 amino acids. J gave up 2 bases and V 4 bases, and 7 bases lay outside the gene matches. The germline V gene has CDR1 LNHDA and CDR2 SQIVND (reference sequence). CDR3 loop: CASSRRQGGPTDTQYF. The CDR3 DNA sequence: TGTGCCAGTAGTAGGAGACAGGGGGGTCCCACAGATACGCAGTATTTT.

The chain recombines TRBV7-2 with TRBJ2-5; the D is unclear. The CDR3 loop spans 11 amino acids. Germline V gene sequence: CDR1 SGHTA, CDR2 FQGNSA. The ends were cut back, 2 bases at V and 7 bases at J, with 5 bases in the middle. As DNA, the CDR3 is TGTGCCAGCAGCTTAACCGGGACCCAGTACTTC. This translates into CASSLTGTQYF.

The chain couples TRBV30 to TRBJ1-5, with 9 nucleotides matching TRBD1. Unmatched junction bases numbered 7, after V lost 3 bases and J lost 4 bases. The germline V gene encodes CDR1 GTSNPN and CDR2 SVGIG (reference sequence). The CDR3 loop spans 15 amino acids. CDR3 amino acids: CAWRRQGGTNQPQHF. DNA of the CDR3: TGTGCCTGGAGACGACAGGGGGGCACAAATCAGCCCCAGCATTTT.

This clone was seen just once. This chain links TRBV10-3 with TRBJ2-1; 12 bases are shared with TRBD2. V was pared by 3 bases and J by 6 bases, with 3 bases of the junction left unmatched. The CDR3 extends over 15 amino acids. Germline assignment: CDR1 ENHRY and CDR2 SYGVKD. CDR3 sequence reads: CAISETSGGINEQFF. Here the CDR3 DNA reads TGTGCCATCAGTGAAACTAGCGGGGGGATCAATGAGCAGTTCTTC.